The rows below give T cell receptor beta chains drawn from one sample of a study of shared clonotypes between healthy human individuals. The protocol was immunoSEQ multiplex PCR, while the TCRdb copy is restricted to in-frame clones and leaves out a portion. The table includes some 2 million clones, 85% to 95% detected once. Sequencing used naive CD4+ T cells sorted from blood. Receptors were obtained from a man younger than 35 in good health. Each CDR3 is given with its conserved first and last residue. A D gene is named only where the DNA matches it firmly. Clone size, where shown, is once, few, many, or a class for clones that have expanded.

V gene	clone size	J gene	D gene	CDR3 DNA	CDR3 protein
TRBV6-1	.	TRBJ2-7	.	TGTGCCAGCAGTCCCGAAAACTACGAGCAGTACTTC	CASSPENYEQYF
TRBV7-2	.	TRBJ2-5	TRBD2	TGTGCCAGCAGCTTAGGGGGGGGACGAGAGACCCAGTACTTC	CASSLGGGRETQYF
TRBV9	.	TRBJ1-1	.	TGTGCCAGCAGCGTAGACGGGGGGCTCTCGAAGATGAACACTGAAGCTTTCTTT	CASSVDGGLSKMNTEAFF
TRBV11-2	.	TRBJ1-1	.	TGTGCCAGCAGCTCCTCAGCGAACACTGAAGCTTTCTTT	CASSSSANTEAFF
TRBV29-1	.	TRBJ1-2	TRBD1	TGCAGCTCTAGACAGGGGAGAGACTACACCTTC	CSSRQGRDYTF
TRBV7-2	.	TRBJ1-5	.	TGTGCCAGCAGCTCGTGGGACGGGAGCAATCAGCCCCAGCATTTT	CASSSWDGSNQPQHF
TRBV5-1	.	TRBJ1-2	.	TGCGCCAGCAGCTTGGACACGTTCGGCTACACCTTC	CASSLDTFGYTF
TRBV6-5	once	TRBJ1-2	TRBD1	TGTGCCAGCAGATTTTTATCTAGGGGGCATGGCTACACCTTC	CASRFLSRGHGYTF
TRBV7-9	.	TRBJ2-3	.	TGTGCCAGCAGCCTCACGGACAGCACAGATACGCAGTATTTT	CASSLTDSTDTQYF
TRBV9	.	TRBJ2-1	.	TGTGCCAGCAGCGTAGGAGCGGGCGCCTACAATGAGCAGTTCTTC	CASSVGAGAYNEQFF
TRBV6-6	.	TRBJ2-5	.	TGTGCCAGCAGTCCTCCACCCCAAGAGACCCAGTACTTC	CASSPPPQETQYF
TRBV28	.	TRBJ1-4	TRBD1	TGTGCCAGCACCCATGAAAGGGGGCTAGATGAAAAACTGTTTTTT	CASTHERGLDEKLFF
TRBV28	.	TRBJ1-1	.	TGTGCCAGCAGTTTTCTGGTGGGGGACACTGAAGCTTTCTTT	CASSFLVGDTEAFF
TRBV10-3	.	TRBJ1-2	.	TGTGCCATCAGTGAGCGGGGCGCCGCCTATGGCTACACCTTC	CAISERGAAYGYTF
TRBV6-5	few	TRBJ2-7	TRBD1	TGTGCCAGCAGTTCCCGGGACAGGGTTTACGAGCAGTACTTC	CASSSRDRVYEQYF
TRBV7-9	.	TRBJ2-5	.	TGTGCCAGCAGCTTAGACTTTATGGGTCGACAGAACCAAGAGACCCAGTACTTC	CASSLDFMGRQNQETQYF
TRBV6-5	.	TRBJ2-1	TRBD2	TGTGCCAGCAGTTACTCTTGGGGGGGAGGCTACAATGAGCAGTTCTTC	CASSYSWGGGYNEQFF
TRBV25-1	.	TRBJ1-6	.	TGTGCCAGCAGGTTTGGTAATTCACCCCTCCACTTT	CASRFGNSPLHF
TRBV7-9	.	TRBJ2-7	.	TGTGCCAGCAGCTTAGTAGTGCAGGCAGGGTCGGGCGAGCAGTACTTC	CASSLVVQAGSGEQYF
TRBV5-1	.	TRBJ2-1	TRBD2	TGCGCCAGCAGCTTGAGTAGACTAGCGGGTTTTCAGCGAAAGTACAATGAGCAGTTCTTC	CASSLSRLAGFQRKYNEQFF
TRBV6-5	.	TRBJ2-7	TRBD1	TGTGCCAGCAGTTACAAGGGACAGGGATACGAGCAGTACTTC	CASSYKGQGYEQYF
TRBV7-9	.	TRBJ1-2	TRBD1	TGTGCCAGCAGCTTGGGACAGGGGCCCTATGGCTACACCTTC	CASSLGQGPYGYTF
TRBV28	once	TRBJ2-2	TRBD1	TGTGCCAGCAGTAGGGGACAGGGGGCCGGGGAGCTGTTTTTT	CASSRGQGAGELFF
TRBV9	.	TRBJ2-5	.	TGTGCCAGCAGCGCCGGGGCTTACCAAGAGACCCAGTACTTC	CASSAGAYQETQYF
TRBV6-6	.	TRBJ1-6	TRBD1	TGTGCCAGCAGTATCGTTGGACAGGGGAATTCACCCCTCCACTTT	CASSIVGQGNSPLHF
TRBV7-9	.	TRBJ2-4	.	TGTGCCAGCAGCCCGCAGGACCCCCGAAACATTCAGTACTTC	CASSPQDPRNIQYF
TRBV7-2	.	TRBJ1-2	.	TGTGCCAGCAGCTTAGCGGAGGGGTATGGCTACACCTTC	CASSLAEGYGYTF
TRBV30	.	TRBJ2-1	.	TGTGCCTGGACTCGACAGGACTCCTACAATGAGCAGTTCTTC	CAWTRQDSYNEQFF
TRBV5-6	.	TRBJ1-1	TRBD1	TGTGCCAGCAGTCCCGGACAGGCTATGATTTCATTTGCTTTCTTT	CASSPGQAMISFAFF
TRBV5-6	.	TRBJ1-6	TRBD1	TGTGCCAGCAGCCTAGGGACAGGGGGGTTCCATTCACCCCTCCACTTT	CASSLGTGGFHSPLHF
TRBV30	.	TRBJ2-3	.	TGTGCCTGGAGTGTAATAGATACGCAGTATTTT	CAWSVIDTQYF
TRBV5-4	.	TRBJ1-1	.	TGTGCCAGCAGCTTGACGTTGAACACTGAAGCTTTCTTT	CASSLTLNTEAFF
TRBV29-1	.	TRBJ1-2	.	TGCAGCGTGGGAGCCGGTCGAACAGGGATCCTACCGTATGGCTACACCTTC	CSVGAGRTGILPYGYTF
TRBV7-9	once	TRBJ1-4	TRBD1	TGTGCCAGCAGCCTTTCAATGACAGGGACCACTGAAAAACTGTTTTTT	CASSLSMTGTTEKLFF
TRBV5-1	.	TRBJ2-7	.	TGCGCCAGCAGACCGGACATGACAAACTACGAGCAGTACTTC	CASRPDMTNYEQYF
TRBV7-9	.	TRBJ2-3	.	TGTGCCAGCAGCCCTCGGGACTCCCCAGATACGCAGTATTTT	CASSPRDSPDTQYF
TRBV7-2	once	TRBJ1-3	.	TGTGCCAGCAGCCGAGAAGGAAACACCATATATTTT	CASSREGNTIYF
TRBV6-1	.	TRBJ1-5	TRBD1	TGTGCCAGCAGTGAAGGACAGGGAAGCAATCAGCCCCAGCATTTT	CASSEGQGSNQPQHF
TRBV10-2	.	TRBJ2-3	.	TGCGCCAGCAGTGAGATAGCAGATACGCAGTATTTT	CASSEIADTQYF
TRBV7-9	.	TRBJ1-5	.	TGTGCCAGCAGTTCTCAGGGGAATCAGCCCCAGCATTTT	CASSSQGNQPQHF
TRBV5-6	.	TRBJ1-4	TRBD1	TGTGCCAGCAGCTTCCCCGGGACAGTTAATGAAAAACTGTTTTTT	CASSFPGTVNEKLFF
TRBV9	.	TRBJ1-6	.	TGTGCCAGCAGCGATAGTGGACTGGCGAATTCACCCCTCCACTTT	CASSDSGLANSPLHF
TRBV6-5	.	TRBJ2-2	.	TGTGCCAGCAGTTACCTATTCGGGGAGCTGTTTTTT	CASSYLFGELFF
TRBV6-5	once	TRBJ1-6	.	TGTGCCAGCAGCCGAGGGGGGACGGGAAATTCACCCCTCCACTTT	CASSRGGTGNSPLHF
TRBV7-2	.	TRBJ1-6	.	TGTGCCAGCAGCCCCAGAGGGAGGAGTAATTCACCCCTCCACTTT	CASSPRGRSNSPLHF
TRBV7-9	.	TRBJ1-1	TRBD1	TGTGCCAGCGGGGGACAGGTAATGAACACTGAAGCTTTCTTT	CASGGQVMNTEAFF